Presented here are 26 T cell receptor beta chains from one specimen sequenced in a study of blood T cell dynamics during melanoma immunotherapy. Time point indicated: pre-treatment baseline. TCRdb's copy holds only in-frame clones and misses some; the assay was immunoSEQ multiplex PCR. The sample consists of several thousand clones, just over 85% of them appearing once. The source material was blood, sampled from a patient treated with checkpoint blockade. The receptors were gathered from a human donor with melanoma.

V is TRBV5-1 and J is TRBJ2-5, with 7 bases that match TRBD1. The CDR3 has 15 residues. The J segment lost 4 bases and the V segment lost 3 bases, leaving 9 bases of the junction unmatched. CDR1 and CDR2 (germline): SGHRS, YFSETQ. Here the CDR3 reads CASSSEGGPGETQYF. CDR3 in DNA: TGCGCCAGCAGCTCCGAAGGGGGCCCAGGAGAGACCCAGTACTTC.

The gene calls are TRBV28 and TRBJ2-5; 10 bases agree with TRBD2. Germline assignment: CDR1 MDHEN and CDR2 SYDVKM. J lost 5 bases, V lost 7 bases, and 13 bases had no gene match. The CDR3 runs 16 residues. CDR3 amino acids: CASKSPVAGGVETQYF. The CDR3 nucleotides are TGTGCCAGCAAGTCACCGGTAGCGGGGGGCGTTGAGACCCAGTACTTC.

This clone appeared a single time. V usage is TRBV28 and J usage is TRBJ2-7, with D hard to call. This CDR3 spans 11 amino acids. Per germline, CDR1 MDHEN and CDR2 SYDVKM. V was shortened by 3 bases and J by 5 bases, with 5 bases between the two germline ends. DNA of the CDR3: TGTGCCAGCAGTTTGTGGAACGAGCAGTACTTC. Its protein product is CASSLWNEQYF.

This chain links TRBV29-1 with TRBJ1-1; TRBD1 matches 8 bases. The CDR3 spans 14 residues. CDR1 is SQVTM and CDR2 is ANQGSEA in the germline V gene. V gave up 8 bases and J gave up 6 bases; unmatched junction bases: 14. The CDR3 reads CSTRDRRRDAEAFF. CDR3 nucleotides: TGCAGCACCAGGGACAGGAGAAGAGACGCTGAAGCTTTCTTT.

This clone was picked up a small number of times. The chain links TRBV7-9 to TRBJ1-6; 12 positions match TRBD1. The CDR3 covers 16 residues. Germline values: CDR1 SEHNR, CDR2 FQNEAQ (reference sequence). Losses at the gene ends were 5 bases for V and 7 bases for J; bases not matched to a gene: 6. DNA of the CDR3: TGTGCCAGCAGCCCAGGGACAGGGGGCTACAATTCACCCCTCCACTTT. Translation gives CASSPGTGGYNSPLHF.

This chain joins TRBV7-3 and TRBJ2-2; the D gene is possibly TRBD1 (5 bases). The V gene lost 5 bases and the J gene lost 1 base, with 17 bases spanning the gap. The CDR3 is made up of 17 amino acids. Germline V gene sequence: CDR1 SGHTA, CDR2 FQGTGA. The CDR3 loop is CASSRSKGTGNTGELFF. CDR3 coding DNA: TGTGCCAGCAGCCGCTCAAAAGGAACAGGGAACACCGGGGAGCTGTTTTTT.

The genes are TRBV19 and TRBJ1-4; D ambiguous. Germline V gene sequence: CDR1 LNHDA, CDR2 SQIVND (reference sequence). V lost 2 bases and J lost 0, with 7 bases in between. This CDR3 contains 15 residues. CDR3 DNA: TGTGCCAGTAGTATAAGGAGCCCAACTAATGAAAAACTGTTTTTT. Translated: CASSIRSPTNEKLFF.

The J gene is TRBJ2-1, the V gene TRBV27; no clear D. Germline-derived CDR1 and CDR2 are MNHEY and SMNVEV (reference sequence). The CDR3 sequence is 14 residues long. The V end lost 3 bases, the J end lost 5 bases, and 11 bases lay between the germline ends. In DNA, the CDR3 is TGTGCCAGCAGTTTCGGGCAGGCTAACAATGAGCAGTTCTTC. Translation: CASSFGQANNEQFF.

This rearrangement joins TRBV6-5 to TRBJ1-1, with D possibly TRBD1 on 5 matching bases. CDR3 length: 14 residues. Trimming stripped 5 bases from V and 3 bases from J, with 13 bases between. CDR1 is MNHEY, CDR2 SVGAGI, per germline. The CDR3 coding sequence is TGTGCCAGCAGTCCCCGATTCAGGGACACTGAAGCTTTCTTT. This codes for CASSPRFRDTEAFF.

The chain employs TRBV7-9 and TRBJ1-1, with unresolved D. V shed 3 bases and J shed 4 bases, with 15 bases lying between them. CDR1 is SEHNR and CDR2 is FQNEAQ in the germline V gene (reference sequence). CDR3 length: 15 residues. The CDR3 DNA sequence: TGTGCCAGCAGCTTGGGAACACGTCTTGGCACTGAAGCTTTCTTT. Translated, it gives CASSLGTRLGTEAFF. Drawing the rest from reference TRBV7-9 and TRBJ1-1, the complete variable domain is DTGVSQNPRHKITKRGQNVTFRCDPISEHNRLYWYRQTLGQGPEFLTYFQNEAQLEKSRLLSDRFSAERPKGSFSTLEIQRTEQGDSAMYLCASSLGTRLGTEAFFGQGTRLTVV.

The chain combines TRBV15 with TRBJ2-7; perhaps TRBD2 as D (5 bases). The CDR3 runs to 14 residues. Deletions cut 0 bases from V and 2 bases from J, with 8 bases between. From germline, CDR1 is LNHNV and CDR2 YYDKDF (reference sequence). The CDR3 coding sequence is TGTGCCACCAGCAGAGATCCCGGGGCCTACGAGCAGTACTTC. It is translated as CATSRDPGAYEQYF.

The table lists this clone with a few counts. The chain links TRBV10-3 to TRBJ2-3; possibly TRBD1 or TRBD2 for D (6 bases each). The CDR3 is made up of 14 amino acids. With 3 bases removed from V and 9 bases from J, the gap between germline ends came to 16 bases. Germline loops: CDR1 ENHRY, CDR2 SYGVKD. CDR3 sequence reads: CAISEASAGGTQYF. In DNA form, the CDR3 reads TGTGCCATCAGTGAAGCCAGCGCCGGGGGCACGCAGTATTTT.

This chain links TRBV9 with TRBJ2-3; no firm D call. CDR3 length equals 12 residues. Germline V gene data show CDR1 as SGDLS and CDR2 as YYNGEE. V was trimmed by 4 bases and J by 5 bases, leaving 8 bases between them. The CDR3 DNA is TGTGCCAGCAGCAAACCGGGAGATACGCAGTATTTT. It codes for CASSKPGDTQYF.

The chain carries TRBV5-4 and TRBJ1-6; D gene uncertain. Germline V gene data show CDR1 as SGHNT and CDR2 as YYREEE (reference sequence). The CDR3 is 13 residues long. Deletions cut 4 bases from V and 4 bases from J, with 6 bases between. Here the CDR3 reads CASSGGYNSPLHF. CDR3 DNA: TGTGCCAGCAGCGGAGGTTATAATTCACCCCTCCACTTT.

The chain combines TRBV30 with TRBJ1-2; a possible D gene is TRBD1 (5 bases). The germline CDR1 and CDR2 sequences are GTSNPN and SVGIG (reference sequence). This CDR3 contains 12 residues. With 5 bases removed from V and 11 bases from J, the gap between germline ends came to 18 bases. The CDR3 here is CAWGEGSGRYTF. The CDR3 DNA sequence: TGTGCCTGGGGGGAGGGATCGGGACGGTACACCTTC.

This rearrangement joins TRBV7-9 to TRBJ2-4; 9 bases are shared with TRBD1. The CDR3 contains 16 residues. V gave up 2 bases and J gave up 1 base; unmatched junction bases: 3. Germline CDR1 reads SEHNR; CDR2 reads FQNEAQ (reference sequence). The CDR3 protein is CASSLLGQGAKNIQYF. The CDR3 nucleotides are TGTGCCAGCAGCTTACTGGGACAGGGTGCCAAAAACATTCAGTACTTC.

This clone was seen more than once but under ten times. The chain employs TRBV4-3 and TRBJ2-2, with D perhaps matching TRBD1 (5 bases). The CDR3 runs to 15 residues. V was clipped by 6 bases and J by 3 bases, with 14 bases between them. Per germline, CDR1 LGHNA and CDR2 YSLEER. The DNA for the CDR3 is TGCGCCAGCAGTCAATTATTAGGGGACACCGGGGAGCTGTTTTTT. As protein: CASSQLLGDTGELFF.

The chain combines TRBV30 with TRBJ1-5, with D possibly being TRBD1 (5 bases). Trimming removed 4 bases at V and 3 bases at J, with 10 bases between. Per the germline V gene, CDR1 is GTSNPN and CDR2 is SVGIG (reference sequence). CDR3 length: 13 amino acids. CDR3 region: CAWNWGTNQPQHF. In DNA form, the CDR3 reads TGTGCCTGGAATTGGGGCACCAATCAGCCCCAGCATTTT.

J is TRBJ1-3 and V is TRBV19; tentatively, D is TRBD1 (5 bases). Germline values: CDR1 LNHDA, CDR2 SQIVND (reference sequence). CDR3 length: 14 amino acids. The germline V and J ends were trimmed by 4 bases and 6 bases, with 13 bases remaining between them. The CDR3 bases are TGTGCCAGTAGTACCCAGGGAGATCTAAACACCATATATTTT. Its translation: CASSTQGDLNTIYF.

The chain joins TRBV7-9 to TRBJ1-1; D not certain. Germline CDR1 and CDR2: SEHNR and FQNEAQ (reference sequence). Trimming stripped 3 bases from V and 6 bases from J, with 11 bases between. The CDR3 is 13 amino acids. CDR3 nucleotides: TGTGCCAGCAGCTTGTCAAACCCACCTGAAGCTTTCTTT. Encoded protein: CASSLSNPPEAFF.

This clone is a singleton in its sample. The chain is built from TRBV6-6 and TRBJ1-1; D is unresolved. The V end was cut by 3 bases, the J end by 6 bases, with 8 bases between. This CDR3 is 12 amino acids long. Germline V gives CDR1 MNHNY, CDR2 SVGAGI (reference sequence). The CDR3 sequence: CASSYPPSEAFF. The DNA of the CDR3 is TGTGCCAGCAGTTATCCTCCCTCTGAAGCTTTCTTT.

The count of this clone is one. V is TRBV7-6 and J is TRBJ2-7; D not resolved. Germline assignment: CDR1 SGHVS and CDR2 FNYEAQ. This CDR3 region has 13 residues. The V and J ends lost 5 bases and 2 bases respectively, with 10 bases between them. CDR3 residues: CASSLGSAYEQYF. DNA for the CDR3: TGTGCCAGCAGCCTCGGGTCTGCCTACGAGCAGTACTTC.

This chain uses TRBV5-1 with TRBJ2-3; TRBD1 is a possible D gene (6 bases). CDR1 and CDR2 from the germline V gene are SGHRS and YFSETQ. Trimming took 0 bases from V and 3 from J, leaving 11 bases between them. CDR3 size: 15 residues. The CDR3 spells CASSLAGVRTDTQYF. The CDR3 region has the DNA TGCGCCAGCAGCTTGGCAGGGGTAAGGACAGATACGCAGTATTTT.

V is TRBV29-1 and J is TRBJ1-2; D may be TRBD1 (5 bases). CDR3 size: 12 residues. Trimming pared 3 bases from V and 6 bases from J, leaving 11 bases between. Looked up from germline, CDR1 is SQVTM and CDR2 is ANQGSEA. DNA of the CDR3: TGCAGCGTTGATGGGACGAGCCATGGCTACACCTTC. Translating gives CSVDGTSHGYTF.

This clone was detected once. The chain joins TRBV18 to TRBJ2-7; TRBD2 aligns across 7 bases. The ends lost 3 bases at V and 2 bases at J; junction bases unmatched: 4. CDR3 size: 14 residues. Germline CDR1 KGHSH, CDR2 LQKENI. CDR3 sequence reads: CASSPSGGTYEQYF. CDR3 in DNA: TGTGCCAGCTCACCGTCGGGGGGAACCTACGAGCAGTACTTC.

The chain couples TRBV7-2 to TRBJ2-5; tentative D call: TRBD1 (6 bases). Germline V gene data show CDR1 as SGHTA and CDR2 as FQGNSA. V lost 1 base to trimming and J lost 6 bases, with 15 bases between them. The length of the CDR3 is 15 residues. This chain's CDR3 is CASSLDRAHVKTQYF. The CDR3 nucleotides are TGTGCCAGCAGCTTAGACAGGGCCCACGTAAAGACCCAGTACTTC.